This TCR beta chain stems from a study of CD8 T cells in Susac syndrome. Reverse transcription of about 0.5 to 1 ug RNA was carried out with random hexamers. TCRdb itself ran the immunoSEQ multiplex PCR reads through MiXCR, one entry per CDR3 protein. The repertoire holds about 160,000 distinct CDR3 sequences, 93% seen once, with more than 0.13% in the top ten. Sequencing targeted TCR beta in T cells from blood (CD8+ and CD4+). The CDR3 has 13 amino acids. Trimming removed 2 bases at V and 7 bases at J, with 12 bases between. Germline V gene data show CDR1 as SGHRS and CDR2 as YFSETQ. This clonotype was found once.

This sequence was found in a human donor in good health. The chain employs TRBV5-1 and TRBJ1-2; D is unclear. Specimen: CD4+ T cells from PBMCs. In DNA form, the CDR3 reads TGCGCCAGCAGCTTTGAGGGCGAGGTTGGCTACACCTTC. It encodes CASSFEGEVGYTF. Based on the CDR3 plus reference TRBV5-1 and TRBJ1-2, the full variable domain is KAGVTQTPRYLIKTRGQQVTLSCSPISGHRSVSWYQQTPGQGLQFLFEYFSETQRNKGNFPGRFSGRQFSNSRSEMNVSTLELGDSALYLCASSFEGEVGYTFGSGTRLTVV.